This TCR beta chain was sequenced for a study of shared clonotypes between healthy human individuals. This table comes from immunoSEQ multiplex PCR, and its TCRdb copy is limited to in-frame clones, with some not included. The sample lists about 2.1 million clones; around 93% were seen once. Germline V gene data show CDR1 as SGHTS and CDR2 as YDEGEE. The CDR3 is 15 residues long. With V trimmed by 4 bases and J by 4 bases, 4 bases remained unmatched. CD45RO-negative CD8 cells positively selected for CCR7 made up the naive population, which excluded terminally differentiated effector memory CD45RA+ cells.

V is TRBV5-8 and J is TRBJ2-1, with TRBD2 matching over 11 bases. This clonotype was sampled from a man between 18 and 29 years old in good health. Some clones in this sample may be carry-over from other donors' samples. Sequencing used naive CD8+ T cells from PBMCs. The CDR3 here is CASSPGLAVYNEQFF. CDR3 nucleotide sequence: TGTGCCAGCAGCCCGGGACTAGCGGTATACAATGAGCAGTTCTTC.